The text below deals with one T cell receptor (beta chain). This table comes from immunoSEQ multiplex PCR, and its TCRdb copy is limited to in-frame clones, with some not included. The data show about 63,000 clones, 60% to 85% seen once. The data belong to a study of early stage breast cancer tumors. Per germline, CDR1 SGHTA and CDR2 FQGNSA. The CDR3 loop spans 17 amino acids. V shed 8 bases and J 4 bases; nucleotides not matched to a gene: 16. The sequence was collected from a person in their thirties with breast cancer. The rearrangement joins TRBV7-2 to TRBJ1-1; 10 bases are shared with TRBD1. Sample: blood. Written as DNA, the CDR3 is TGTGCCAGCGGGAGACAGGGGGCGCAACCTAGAGGCACTGAAGCTTTCTTT. It specifies CASGRQGAQPRGTEAFF.